This TCR beta chain derives from a study of cytomegalovirus exposure and HLA in healthy donors. Overall study context: Drawn from HLA-typed donors, around 85 million unique TCRs were held in an early data release. Notes on the study in general: A link between a missense DCLRE1C variant and TCR beta V- and J-gene trimming emerged from a later analysis. The investigators catalogued 150 to 200 TCR beta chains as cytomegalovirus-associated.

Researchers ran the PCR with 60 Vbeta and 13 Jbeta primers. Some clones are missing from TCRdb's copy, which holds only in-frame ones; the method was immunoSEQ multiplex PCR. The sample shows roughly 180,000 clones, about 80% of them seen only once. CDR1 is SQVTM, CDR2 ANQGSEA, per germline. After removal of 7 bases from V and 4 bases from J, the junction contained 14 bases not matched to a gene. This CDR3 has 16 residues. Worth noting for this clone: Antigen specificity is unknown.

The source material was PBMCs. This rearrangement joins TRBV29-1 to TRBJ2-5; 11 nucleotides align to TRBD2. This receptor was taken from a young man in good health and CMV-seronegative. CDR3 region: CSARGLAGGRGETQYF. The CDR3 coding sequence is TGCAGCGCAAGGGGCTTAGCGGGAGGGAGAGGAGAGACCCAGTACTTC.